Sequencing of this T cell receptor beta chain was carried out in a study of regulatory T cells in long-lasting Graves disease. Indicated time point: persistent/refractory GD, antithyroid drugs over 5 years with positive TRAb. TCR sequences were obtained from RNA taken from PBMCs. For TCR beta, libraries came from iRepertoire HTBI primers and Arm-PCR of CDR3 regions. TCRdb analysed the multiplex PCR reads with MiXCR anew, one entry per CDR3 protein. This sample has about 400,000 distinct CDR3 sequences, with around 21% found just once. The sample holds many counts of this clonotype. The receptor was isolated from a female donor with Graves disease. The source material was peripheral blood mononuclear cells (PBMCs), sampled when the disease was refractory, from a patient treated with antithyroid drugs.

CDR3 coding DNA: TGTGCCAGCAGTTTAGGTTACAATGAAGCTTTCTTT. Translation: CASSLGYNEAFF. The chain carries TRBV12-3 or TRBV12-4 and TRBJ1-1; D is ambiguous. V lost 1 base and J 7 bases, leaving 7 bases between the germline ends. CDR3 length: 12 amino acids.